This T cell receptor (beta chain) is drawn from a study of post-analysis software for immune sequencing data. This clonotype has a handful of counts. The antigen is undetermined. Tagging with unique molecular identifiers was a feature of the TCR beta cDNA libraries. TCRdb re-derived calls from the PCR reads in MiXCR, one entry per CDR3 protein. Among hundreds of thousands of distinct CDR3 sequences listed, approximately 50% were seen once. The CDR3 runs 16 residues. Trimming pared 3 bases from V and 2 bases from J, leaving 14 bases between. The germline gives CDR1 MGHRA, CDR2 YSYEKL. The study, taken as a whole, reports: Under F measure analysis, samples from one preparation batch co-clustered strongly. Controls showed lower frequencies than patients for four to six TRBV segments, and TRBV5-6, TRBV5-1 and TRBV20-1 were among these.

This TCR was sampled from a girl between 10 and 17 years old with multiple sclerosis. The sequenced sample was blood. The chain recombines TRBV4-1 with TRBJ2-1; a possible D gene is TRBD2 (6 bases). CDR3 amino acids: CASSQSTSFPYNEQFF. CDR3 bases: TGCGCCAGCAGCCAGTCCACTAGCTTTCCCTACAATGAGCAGTTCTTC.